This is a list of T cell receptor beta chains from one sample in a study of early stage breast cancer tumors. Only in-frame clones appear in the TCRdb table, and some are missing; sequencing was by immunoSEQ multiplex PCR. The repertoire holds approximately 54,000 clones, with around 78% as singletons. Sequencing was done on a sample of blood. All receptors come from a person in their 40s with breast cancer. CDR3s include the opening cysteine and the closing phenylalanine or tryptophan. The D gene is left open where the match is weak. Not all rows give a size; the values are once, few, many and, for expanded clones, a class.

CASSPTYNEQFF | TGTGCCAGCAGTCCAACATACAATGAGCAGTTCTTC | TRBJ2-1 | - | TRBV6-1 | 12 | -
CASGGLAVNNEQFF | TGTGCCAGTGGGGGACTAGCGGTAAACAATGAGCAGTTCTTC | TRBJ2-1 | TRBD2 | TRBV9 | 14 | -
CASSLPGFGNTIYF | TGTGCCAGCAGCCTCCCAGGTTTTGGAAACACCATATATTTT | TRBJ1-3 | - | TRBV9 | 14 | -
CASSLVSLGELFF | TGTGCCAGCAGCTTGGTTTCGTTGGGGGAGCTGTTTTTT | TRBJ2-2 | - | TRBV5-4 | 13 | -
CASSLLAGPYNEQFF | TGTGCCAGCAGCCTTCTAGCGGGGCCCTACAATGAGCAGTTCTTC | TRBJ2-1 | TRBD2 | TRBV14 | 15 | -
CASSEPTGPTEAFF | TGTGCCAGCAGTGAACCAACAGGCCCCACTGAAGCTTTCTTT | TRBJ1-1 | - | TRBV6-1 | 14 | -
CASSYSAGPYEQYF | TGTGCCAGCAGTTACTCAGCGGGTCCCTACGAGCAGTACTTC | TRBJ2-7 | - | TRBV6-5 | 14 | -
CAISPGLAEQTTLQETQYF | TGTGCCATCAGCCCGGGACTAGCGGAGCAAACAACCCTCCAAGAGACCCAGTACTTC | TRBJ2-5 | TRBD2 | TRBV10-3 | 19 | -
CASSLKGNGASYEQYF | TGTGCCAGCAGCTTGAAGGGAAACGGGGCCTCCTACGAGCAGTACTTC | TRBJ2-7 | - | TRBV5-5 | 16 | -
CASSPVPGAGPSGNTIYF | TGTGCCAGCAGCCCCGTCCCCGGGGCCGGCCCCTCTGGAAACACCATATATTTT | TRBJ1-3 | - | TRBV27 | 18 | -
CASSASSGHTDTQYF | TGTGCCAGCAGTGCCTCTAGCGGTCACACAGATACGCAGTATTTT | TRBJ2-3 | TRBD2 | TRBV7-3 | 15 | -
CASSVAGTGAGNTIYF | TGTGCCAGCAGCGTAGCCGGGACAGGGGCTGGAAACACCATATATTTT | TRBJ1-3 | TRBD1 | TRBV9 | 16 | -
CASSFRVNSGLAPSNEQFF | TGTGCCAGCAGCTTTCGGGTCAACAGCGGGCTAGCCCCAAGCAATGAGCAGTTCTTC | TRBJ2-1 | - | TRBV7-9 | 19 | medium-sized
CASRPGLDGIGQFF | TGTGCCAGCAGACCGGGACTGGATGGTATAGGGCAGTTCTTC | TRBJ2-1 | - | TRBV2 | 14 | -
CASSLELAGPYEQYF | TGTGCCAGCAGCTTAGAACTAGCGGGTCCCTACGAGCAGTACTTC | TRBJ2-7 | TRBD2 | TRBV7-2 | 15 | -
CASSHWGLAGEKLFF | TGTGCCAGCAGCCATTGGGGGTTGGCAGGTGAAAAACTGTTTTTT | TRBJ1-4 | - | TRBV11-2 | 15 | few
CASSSRGLAFGDTQYF | TGTGCCAGCAGCTCCCGTGGACTAGCCTTTGGAGATACGCAGTATTTT | TRBJ2-3 | TRBD2 | TRBV7-2 | 16 | -
CAWIPGGGPNNEQFF | TGTGCCTGGATTCCTGGGGGGGGACCTAACAATGAGCAGTTCTTC | TRBJ2-1 | TRBD2 | TRBV30 | 15 | -
CASSLKGLAGRTDTQYF | TGTGCCAGCAGCTTGAAGGGACTAGCGGGACGCACAGATACGCAGTATTTT | TRBJ2-3 | TRBD2 | TRBV5-4 | 17 | -
CASSDSGSYEQYF | TGCGCCAGCAGTGATTCAGGGTCCTACGAGCAGTACTTC | TRBJ2-7 | - | TRBV10-1 | 13 | -
CASSIVWTGNRGAFF | TGTGCCAGTAGTATAGTTTGGACAGGGAATCGAGGAGCTTTCTTT | TRBJ1-1 | TRBD1 | TRBV19 | 15 | few
CASSQESTVQYF | TGTGCCAGCAGCCAAGAGTCCACCGTTCAGTACTTC | TRBJ2-5 | - | TRBV14 | 12 | -
CASSVLGTGGTDTQYF | TGTGCCAGCAGTGTTCTCGGGACAGGGGGCACAGATACGCAGTATTTT | TRBJ2-3 | TRBD1 | TRBV6-1 | 16 | -
CASSSGTSGYNEQFF | TGTGCCAGCAGCTCCGGGACTAGCGGATACAATGAGCAGTTCTTC | TRBJ2-1 | TRBD2 | TRBV7-3 | 15 | -
CASSAGVSYNEQFF | TGTGCCAGCAGTGCTGGGGTTTCCTACAATGAGCAGTTCTTC | TRBJ2-1 | - | TRBV6-1 | 14 | -
CAWNRDLYGYTF | TGTGCCTGGAACAGGGACCTCTATGGCTACACCTTC | TRBJ1-2 | - | TRBV30 | 12 | few
CASSPLQGDYGYTF | TGTGCCAGCTCACCTCTCCAGGGAGACTATGGCTACACCTTC | TRBJ1-2 | - | TRBV18 | 14 | -
CASSLENRETQYF | TGTGCCAGCAGCTTAGAGAATAGGGAGACCCAGTACTTC | TRBJ2-5 | - | TRBV11-3 | 13 | -
CASRGDTEAFF | TGTGCCAGCCGGGGGGACACTGAAGCTTTCTTT | TRBJ1-1 | - | TRBV6-5 | 11 | -
CASRYSGVIYGYTF | TGTGCCAGCAGGTATTCCGGGGTAATCTATGGCTACACCTTC | TRBJ1-2 | - | TRBV6-1 | 14 | few
CASSETSGIYNEQFF | TGTGCCAGCAGCGAGACTAGCGGGATATACAATGAGCAGTTCTTC | TRBJ2-1 | TRBD2 | TRBV6-6 | 15 | -
CATSGSFYEQYF | TGTGCCACCTCAGGGAGTTTCTACGAGCAGTACTTC | TRBJ2-7 | - | TRBV15 | 12 | -
CASSLMGRGTGEGYTF | TGTGCCAGCAGCCTAATGGGGAGAGGGACAGGGGAAGGCTACACCTTC | TRBJ1-2 | TRBD1 | TRBV7-2 | 16 | -
CASRPGQVHQPQHF | TGTGCCAGCAGACCCGGACAGGTCCATCAGCCCCAGCATTTT | TRBJ1-5 | TRBD1 | TRBV7-3 | 14 | once
CASSYVGRLNTGELFF | TGTGCCAGCAGTTACGTCGGTCGGCTAAACACCGGGGAGCTGTTTTTT | TRBJ2-2 | - | TRBV6-5 | 16 | once
CASSVTSGSYEQYF | TGTGCCAGCAGCGTAACTAGCGGGAGTTACGAGCAGTACTTC | TRBJ2-7 | TRBD2 | TRBV9 | 14 | -
CASSPGSREQKGETQYF | TGCGCCAGCAGCCCCGGGTCGAGGGAGCAAAAGGGAGAGACCCAGTACTTC | TRBJ2-5 | - | TRBV5-1 | 17 | -
CASSLGGDTQYF | TGTGCCAGCAGCCTCGGGGGCGATACGCAGTATTTT | TRBJ2-3 | - | TRBV11-2 | 12 | -
CASSLSQGAEQYF | TGTGCCAGCAGCTTATCACAGGGCGCCGAGCAGTACTTC | TRBJ2-7 | - | TRBV11-3 | 13 | few
CASGWDSNQPQHF | TGTGCCAGCGGATGGGACAGTAATCAGCCCCAGCATTTT | TRBJ1-5 | TRBD1 | TRBV2 | 13 | -
CSVEGGSGPDTQYF | TGCAGCGTTGAGGGGGGCAGCGGGCCCGATACGCAGTATTTT | TRBJ2-3 | - | TRBV29-1 | 14 | few
CASSADRGTLQPQHF | TGTGCCAGCAGTGCGGACAGGGGGACGCTTCAGCCCCAGCATTTT | TRBJ1-5 | TRBD1 | TRBV6-1 | 15 | once
CASSRGLAGLYEQYF | TGTGCCAGTAGTCGCGGACTAGCGGGACTCTACGAGCAGTACTTC | TRBJ2-7 | TRBD2 | TRBV19 | 15 | -
CASRWAGGGEQFF | TGTGCCAGTAGGTGGGCGGGAGGAGGAGAGCAGTTCTTC | TRBJ2-1 | TRBD2 | TRBV19 | 13 | few
CASRRGAKENIQYF | TGTGCCAGCAGAAGGGGGGCCAAGGAAAACATTCAGTACTTC | TRBJ2-4 | - | TRBV6-1 | 14 | -
CASSRQGGDYEQYF | TGTGCCAGTAGTAGACAGGGCGGAGACTACGAGCAGTACTTC | TRBJ2-7 | TRBD1 | TRBV19 | 14 | -
CASRGVLGELFF | TGTGCCAGCCGAGGGGTCCTCGGGGAGCTGTTTTTT | TRBJ2-2 | - | TRBV6-5 | 12 | -
CASSPGTVIGDGYTF | TGTGCCAGCAGTCCCGGGACGGTTATTGGGGATGGCTACACCTTC | TRBJ1-2 | - | TRBV6-5 | 15 | -